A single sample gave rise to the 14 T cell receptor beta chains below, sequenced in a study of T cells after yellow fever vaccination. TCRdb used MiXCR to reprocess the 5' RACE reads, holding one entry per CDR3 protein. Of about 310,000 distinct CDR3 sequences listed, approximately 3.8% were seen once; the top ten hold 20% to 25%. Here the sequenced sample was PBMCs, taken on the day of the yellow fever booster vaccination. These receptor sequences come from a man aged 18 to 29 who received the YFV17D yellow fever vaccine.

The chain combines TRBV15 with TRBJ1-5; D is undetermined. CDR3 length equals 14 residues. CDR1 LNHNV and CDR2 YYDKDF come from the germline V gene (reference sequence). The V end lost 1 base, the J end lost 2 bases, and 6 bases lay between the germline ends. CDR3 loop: CATSRAQGNQPQHF. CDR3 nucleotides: TGTGCCACCAGCAGAGCTCAGGGCAATCAGCCCCAGCATTTT.

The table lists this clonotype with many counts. CDR3: CASSRDRIDTEAFF. DNA for the CDR3: TGTGCCAGCAGTCGGGACAGGATAGACACTGAAGCTTTCTTT. The chain is built from TRBV6-5 and TRBJ1-1, with TRBD1 identical over 8 bases. Germline V gives CDR1 MNHEY, CDR2 SVGAGI. The CDR3 covers 14 residues. Germline trimming cut 5 bases from V and 3 bases from J; bases unmatched to any gene: 5.

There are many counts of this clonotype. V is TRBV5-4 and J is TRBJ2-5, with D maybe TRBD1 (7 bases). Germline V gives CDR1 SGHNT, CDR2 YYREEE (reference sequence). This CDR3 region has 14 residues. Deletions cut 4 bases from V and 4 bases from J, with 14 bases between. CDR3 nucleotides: TGTGCCAGCAGCATCAACAGGGGAGGAGAGACCCAGTACTTC. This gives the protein CASSINRGGETQYF.

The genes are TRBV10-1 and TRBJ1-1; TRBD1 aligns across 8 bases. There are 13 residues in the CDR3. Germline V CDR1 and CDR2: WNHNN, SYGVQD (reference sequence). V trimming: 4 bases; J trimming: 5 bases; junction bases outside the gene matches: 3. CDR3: CASSAQGATEAFF. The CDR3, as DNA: TGCGCCAGCAGTGCGCAGGGGGCAACTGAAGCTTTCTTT.

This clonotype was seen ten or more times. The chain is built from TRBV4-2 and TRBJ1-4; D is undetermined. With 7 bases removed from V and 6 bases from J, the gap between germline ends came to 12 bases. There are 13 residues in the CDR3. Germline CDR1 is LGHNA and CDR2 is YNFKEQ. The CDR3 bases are TGTGCCAGCAAACCCTGGAGGGATGAAAAACTGTTTTTT. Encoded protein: CASKPWRDEKLFF.

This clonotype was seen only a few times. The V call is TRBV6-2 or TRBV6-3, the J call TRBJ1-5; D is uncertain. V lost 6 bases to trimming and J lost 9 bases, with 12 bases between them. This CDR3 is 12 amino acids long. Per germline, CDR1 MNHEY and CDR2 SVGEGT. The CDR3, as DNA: TGTGCCAGCAGCGCATACGCTTCGCCCCAGCATTTT. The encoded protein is CASSAYASPQHF.

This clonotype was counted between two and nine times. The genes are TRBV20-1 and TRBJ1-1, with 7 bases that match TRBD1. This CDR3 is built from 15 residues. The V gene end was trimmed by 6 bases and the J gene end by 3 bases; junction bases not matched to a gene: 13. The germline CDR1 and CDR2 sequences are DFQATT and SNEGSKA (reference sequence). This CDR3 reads CSARPTGRGYTEAFF. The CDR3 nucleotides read TGCAGTGCCCGACCGACAGGGAGAGGTTACACTGAAGCTTTCTTT.

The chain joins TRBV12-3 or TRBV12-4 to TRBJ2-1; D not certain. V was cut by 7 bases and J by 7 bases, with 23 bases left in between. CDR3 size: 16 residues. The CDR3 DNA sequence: TGTGCCAGCAATCCTCGGGTATCGGGCCTTGGGAATGAGCAGTTCTTC. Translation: CASNPRVSGLGNEQFF.

CDR3 nucleotides: TGTGCCAGCAGCACCAACGGGCTAGCGGCAGATACGCAGTATTTT. Residues: CASSTNGLAADTQYF. The chain carries TRBV11-2 and TRBJ2-3, with TRBD2 matching over 7 bases. The CDR3 consists of 15 residues. J was trimmed by 4 bases and V by 5 bases; bases with no gene match: 9. Germline values: CDR1 SGHAT, CDR2 FQNNGV.

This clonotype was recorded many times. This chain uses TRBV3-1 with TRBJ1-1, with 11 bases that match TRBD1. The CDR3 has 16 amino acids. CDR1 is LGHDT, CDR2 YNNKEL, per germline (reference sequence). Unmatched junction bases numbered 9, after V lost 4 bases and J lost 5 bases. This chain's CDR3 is CASSLGDRGMGTEAFF. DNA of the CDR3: TGTGCCAGCAGCCTGGGGGACAGGGGGATGGGTACTGAAGCTTTCTTT.

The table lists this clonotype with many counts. The CDR3 nucleotides are TGTGCCAGCAGCTTAGAATGGGAGCAGTTCTTC. The encoded protein is CASSLEWEQFF. This sequence joins TRBV7-9 and TRBJ2-1; D gene uncertain. Germline CDR1 reads SEHNR; CDR2 reads FQNEAQ (reference sequence). The germline V and J ends were trimmed by 1 base and 10 bases, with 5 bases remaining between them. CDR3 length: 11 residues.

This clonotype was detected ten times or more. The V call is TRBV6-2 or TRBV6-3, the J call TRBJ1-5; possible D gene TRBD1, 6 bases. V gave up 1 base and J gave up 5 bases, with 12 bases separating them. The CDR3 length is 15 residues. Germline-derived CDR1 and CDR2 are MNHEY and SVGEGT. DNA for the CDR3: TGTGCCAGCAGTTACTACGACAGGATCGATCAGCCCCAGCATTTT. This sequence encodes CASSYYDRIDQPQHF.

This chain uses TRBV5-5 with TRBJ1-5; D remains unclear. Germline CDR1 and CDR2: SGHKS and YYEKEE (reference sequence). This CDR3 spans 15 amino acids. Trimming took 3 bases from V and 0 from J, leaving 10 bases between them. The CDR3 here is CASSSGSTSNQPQHF. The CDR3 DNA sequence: TGTGCCAGCAGCTCGGGATCGACTAGCAATCAGCCCCAGCATTTT.

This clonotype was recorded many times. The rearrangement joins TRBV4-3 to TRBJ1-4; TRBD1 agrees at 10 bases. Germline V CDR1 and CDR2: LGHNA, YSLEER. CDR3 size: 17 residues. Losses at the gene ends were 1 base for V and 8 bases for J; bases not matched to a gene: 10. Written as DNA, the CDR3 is TGCGCCAGCAGCCAAGGGGTCGACAGGGGGCCTCGGGAAAAACTGTTTTTT. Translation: CASSQGVDRGPREKLFF.